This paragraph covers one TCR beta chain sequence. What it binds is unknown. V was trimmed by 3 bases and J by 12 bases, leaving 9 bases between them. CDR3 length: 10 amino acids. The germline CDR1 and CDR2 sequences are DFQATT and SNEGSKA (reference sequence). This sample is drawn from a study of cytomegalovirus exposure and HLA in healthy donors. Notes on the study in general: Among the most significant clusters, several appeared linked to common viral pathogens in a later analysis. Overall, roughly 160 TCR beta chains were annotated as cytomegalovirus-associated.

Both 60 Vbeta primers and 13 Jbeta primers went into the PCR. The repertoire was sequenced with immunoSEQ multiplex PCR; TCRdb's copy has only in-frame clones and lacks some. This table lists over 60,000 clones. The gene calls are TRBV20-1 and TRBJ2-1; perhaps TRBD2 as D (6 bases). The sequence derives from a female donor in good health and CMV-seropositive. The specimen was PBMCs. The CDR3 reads CSARGGRQFF. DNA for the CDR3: TGCAGTGCTAGGGGGGGAAGGCAGTTCTTC.